Sequencing of this T cell receptor beta chain was carried out in a study of blood T cell repertoires in COVID-19. Overall study: The United States, Italy and Spain provided the acute and convalescent COVID-19 samples. Sources were T cells, B-cell-depleted T cells, or PBMCs; the material itself was cDNA or gDNA.

The authors' processing: From reference gene primer amplification, estimates of nucleated cell counts were derived. Assay used: immunoSEQ multiplex PCR; TCRdb lists only in-frame clones, some missing. V and J calls plus clone size are reproduced from that table; the DNA served to infer D and trimming. Of under 300,000 clones detected, about nine tenths appear once; the ten largest clones hold approximately 2%. This CDR3 is 13 amino acids long. Germline lookup yields CDR1 SGHTS and CDR2 YDEGEE. V gave up 0 bases and J gave up 6 bases, with 9 bases separating them. The chain couples TRBV5-8 to TRBJ1-2; no reliable D call. This clonotype was obtained from a man aged 25 to 40 who had recovered from COVID-19. The specimen sequenced was peripheral blood. In nucleotides, the CDR3 is TGTGCCAGCAGCTTGGACTGGTTGGATGGCTACACCTTC. Protein product: CASSLDWLDGYTF.